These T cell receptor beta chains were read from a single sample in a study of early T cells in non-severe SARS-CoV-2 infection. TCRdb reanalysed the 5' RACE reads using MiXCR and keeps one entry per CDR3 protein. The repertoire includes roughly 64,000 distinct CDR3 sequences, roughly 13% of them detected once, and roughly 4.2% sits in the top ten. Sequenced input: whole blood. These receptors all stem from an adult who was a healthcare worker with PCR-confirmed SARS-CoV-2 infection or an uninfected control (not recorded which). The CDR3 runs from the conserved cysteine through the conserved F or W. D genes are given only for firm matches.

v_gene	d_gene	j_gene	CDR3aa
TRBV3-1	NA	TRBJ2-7	CASSQDPRFYEQYF
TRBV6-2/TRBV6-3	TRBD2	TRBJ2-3	CASSSPSGGGTDTQYF
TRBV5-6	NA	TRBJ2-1	CASSYLQATYNEQFF
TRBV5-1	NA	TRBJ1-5	CASSPNLDQPQHF
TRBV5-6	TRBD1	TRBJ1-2	CASSLTGDYYGYTF
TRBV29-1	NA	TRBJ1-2	CSVEALDGYTF
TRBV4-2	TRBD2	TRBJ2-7	CASSRAASGGASEQYF
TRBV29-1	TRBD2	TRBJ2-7	CSVVLGGVEQYF
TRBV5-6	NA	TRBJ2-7	CASSSPYAGTYEQYF
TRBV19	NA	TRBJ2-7	CASSISSSYEQYF
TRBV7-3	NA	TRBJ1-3	CASSQDSGNTIYF
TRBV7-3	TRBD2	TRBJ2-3	CASSLLAGGLNTQYF
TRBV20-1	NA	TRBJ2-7	CSARGNEQYF
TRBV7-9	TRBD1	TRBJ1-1	CASSVGTDEAFF
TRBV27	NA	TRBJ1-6	CASRPGLENSPLHF
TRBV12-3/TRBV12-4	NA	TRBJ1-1	CASSFSRGTEAFF
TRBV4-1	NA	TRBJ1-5	CASSQTGLNQPQHF
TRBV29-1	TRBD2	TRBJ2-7	CSVSTTSGGLGEQYF
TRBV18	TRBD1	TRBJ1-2	CASSPPGQVIYGYTF
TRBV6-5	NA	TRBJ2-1	CASSSETYNEQFF
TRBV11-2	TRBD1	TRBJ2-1	CASSFRRDRAGEQFF
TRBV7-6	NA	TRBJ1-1	CASLPGLDTEAFF
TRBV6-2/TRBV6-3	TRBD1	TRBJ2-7	CASSLDDRASYEQYF
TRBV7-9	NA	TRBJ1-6	CASSLAAQALHF
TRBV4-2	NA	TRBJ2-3	CASSQDPFAGASTDTQYF